The 8 T cell receptor beta chains in this list originate from one sample, sequenced in a study of identical twins. TCRdb re-derived calls from the 5' RACE reads in MiXCR, one entry per CDR3 protein. The table shows 300,000 to 400,000 distinct CDR3 sequences, with 9% to 15% occurring only once. These same records also appear under a second study, on yellow fever vaccine responses in identical twins.

Sequencing was done on a sample of CD8+ T cells sorted from blood. These TCRs come from a woman between 18 and 29 years old in good health.

This clonotype was seen a handful of times. This chain links TRBV4-1 with TRBJ1-5, with D perhaps TRBD1 (5 bases). Germline V gives CDR1 MGHRA, CDR2 YSYEKL. The CDR3 is 14 amino acids. The ends were cut back, 0 bases at V and 4 bases at J, with 7 bases in the middle. The CDR3 region is CASSQEDTNQPQHF. CDR3 coding DNA: TGCGCCAGCAGCCAAGAGGACACAAATCAGCCCCAGCATTTT.

The chain uses TRBV29-1 and TRBJ2-7; the D gene is possibly TRBD2 (6 bases). The CDR3 runs to 13 residues. CDR1 is SQVTM, CDR2 ANQGSEA, per germline. V gave up 5 bases and J gave up 0 bases, with 11 bases separating them. CDR3 nucleotides: TGCAGCGTTTCGGGGGAGAACTCCTACGAGCAGTACTTC. The encoded protein is CSVSGENSYEQYF.

This clonotype was observed many times. V is TRBV6-5 and J is TRBJ2-5; D could derive from TRBD1 or TRBD2 (5 bases each). Trimming took 0 bases from V and 2 from J, leaving 10 bases between them. Germline values: CDR1 MNHEY, CDR2 SVGAGI. This CDR3 has 15 amino acids. The CDR3 nucleotides read TGTGCCAGCAGTTACTCGGGGGAGTTGCAAGAGACCCAGTACTTC. Residues: CASSYSGELQETQYF.

The sample holds many counts of this clonotype. CDR3 loop: CASSPGLVLLREISYEQYF. For the CDR3, the DNA is TGTGCCAGCTCACCAGGTTTAGTACTATTGCGGGAGATATCCTACGAGCAGTACTTC. The gene calls are TRBV18 and TRBJ2-7; 7 nucleotides align to TRBD2. The CDR3 loop spans 19 amino acids. The V and J ends lost 2 bases and 1 base, in that order; junction bases with no gene match: 17. CDR1 is KGHSH and CDR2 is LQKENI in the germline V gene.

This clonotype was seen a handful of times. This sequence joins TRBV13 and TRBJ2-2; unclear D gene. The CDR3 runs 12 residues. Trimming took 8 bases from V and 5 from J, leaving 9 bases between them. The V gene's germline CDR1 is PRHDT and CDR2 FYEKMQ (reference sequence). CDR3 in amino acids: CASSTVTGELFF. The DNA for the CDR3 is TGTGCCAGCTCTACAGTGACCGGGGAGCTGTTTTTT.

This clonotype was detected a few times. The chain has TRBV11-2 and TRBJ2-5; 7 nucleotides line up with TRBD1. CDR1 SGHAT and CDR2 FQNNGV come from the germline V gene. This CDR3 has 17 residues. Trimming cost V 1 base and J 5 bases; bases outside gene matches: 13. DNA of the CDR3: TGTGCCAGCAGCTTAGTTACAGGGGTTGGAGTATTTGAGACCCAGTACTTC. Protein: CASSLVTGVGVFETQYF. Filled out from reference TRBV11-2 and TRBJ2-5, the complete variable domain reads EAGVAQSPRYKIIEKRQSVAFWCNPISGHATLYWYQQILGQGPKLLIQFQNNGVVDDSQLPKDRFSAERLKGVDSTLKIQPAKLEDSAVYLCASSLVTGVGVFETQYFGPGTRLLVL.

The genes are TRBV10-2 and TRBJ2-2, with unresolved D. Germline assignment: CDR1 WSHSY and CDR2 SAAADI. CDR3 length: 14 amino acids. Trimming took 2 bases from V and 5 from J, leaving 9 bases between them. CDR3 bases: TGCGCCAGCAGTGAGGTCGGAAAGACCGGGGAGCTGTTTTTT. Encoded protein: CASSEVGKTGELFF.

The J gene is TRBJ2-1, the V gene TRBV9; D is ambiguous. The CDR3 consists of 14 residues. V lost 0 bases and J lost 10, with 14 bases in between. CDR1 SGDLS and CDR2 YYNGEE come from the germline V gene. CDR3 region: CASSVALGSLEQFF. For the CDR3, the DNA is TGTGCCAGCAGCGTAGCTTTAGGGTCCCTAGAGCAGTTCTTC.